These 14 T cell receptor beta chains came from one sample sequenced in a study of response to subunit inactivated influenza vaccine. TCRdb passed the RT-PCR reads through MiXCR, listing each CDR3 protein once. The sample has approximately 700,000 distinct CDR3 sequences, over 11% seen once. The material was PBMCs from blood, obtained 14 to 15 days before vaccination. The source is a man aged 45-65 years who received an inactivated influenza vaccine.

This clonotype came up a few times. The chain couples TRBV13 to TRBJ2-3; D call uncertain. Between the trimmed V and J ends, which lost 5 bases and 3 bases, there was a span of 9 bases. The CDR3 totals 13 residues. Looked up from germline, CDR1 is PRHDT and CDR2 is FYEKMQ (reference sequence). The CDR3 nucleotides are TGTGCCAGCAGCCAACCCACGACAGATACGCAGTATTTT. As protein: CASSQPTTDTQYF.

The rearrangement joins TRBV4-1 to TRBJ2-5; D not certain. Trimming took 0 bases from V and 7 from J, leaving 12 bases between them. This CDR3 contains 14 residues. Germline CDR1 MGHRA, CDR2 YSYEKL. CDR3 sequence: CASSQEDLSRTQYF. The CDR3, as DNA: TGCGCCAGCAGCCAAGAAGACCTAAGTAGGACCCAGTACTTC.

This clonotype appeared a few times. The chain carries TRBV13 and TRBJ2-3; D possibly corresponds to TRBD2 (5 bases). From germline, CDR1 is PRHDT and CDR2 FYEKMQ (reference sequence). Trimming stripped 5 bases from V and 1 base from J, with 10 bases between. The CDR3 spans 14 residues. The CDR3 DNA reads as TGTGCCAGCAGCGGTCCGGAGGGCACAGATACGCAGTATTTT. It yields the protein CASSGPEGTDTQYF.

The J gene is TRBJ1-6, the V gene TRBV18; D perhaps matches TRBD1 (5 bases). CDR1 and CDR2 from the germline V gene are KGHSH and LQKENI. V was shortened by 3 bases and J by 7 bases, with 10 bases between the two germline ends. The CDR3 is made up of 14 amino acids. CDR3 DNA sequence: TGTGCCAGCTCACCTCAGGGTCCAAATTCACCCCTCCACTTT. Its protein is CASSPQGPNSPLHF.

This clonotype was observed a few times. The CDR3 DNA reads TGTGCCAGCAGCCGCCGCGGGACAGGGGAAATCTACGAGCAGTACTTC. Protein sequence: CASSRRGTGEIYEQYF. The V and J genes are TRBV27 and TRBJ2-7; TRBD1 matches at 10 bases. The junction had 11 bases not matched to a gene; V was cut back by 6 bases and J by 3 bases. CDR1 MNHEY and CDR2 SMNVEV come from the germline V gene (reference sequence). There are 16 residues in the CDR3.

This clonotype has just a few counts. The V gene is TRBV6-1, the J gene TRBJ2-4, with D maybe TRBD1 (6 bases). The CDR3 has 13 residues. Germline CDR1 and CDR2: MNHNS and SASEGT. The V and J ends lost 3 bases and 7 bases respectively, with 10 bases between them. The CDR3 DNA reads TGTGCCAGCAGTGAGTTGGGGGCGAACATTCAGTACTTC. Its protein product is CASSELGANIQYF.

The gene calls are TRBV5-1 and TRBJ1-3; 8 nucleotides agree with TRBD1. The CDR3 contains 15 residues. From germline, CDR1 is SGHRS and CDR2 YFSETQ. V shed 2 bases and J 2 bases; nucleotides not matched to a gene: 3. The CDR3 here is CASSFQGAAGNTIYF. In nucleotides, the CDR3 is TGCGCCAGCAGCTTCCAGGGGGCGGCTGGAAACACCATATATTTT.

This chain's CDR3 is CASSLNGRTDTQYF. The CDR3 nucleotides are TGCGCCAGCAGCTTGAACGGGCGCACAGATACGCAGTATTTT. This chain uses TRBV5-1 with TRBJ2-3; D ambiguous. CDR1 SGHRS and CDR2 YFSETQ come from the germline V gene. Trimming left V 1 base short and J 1 base short, with 7 bases between. The CDR3 runs 14 residues.

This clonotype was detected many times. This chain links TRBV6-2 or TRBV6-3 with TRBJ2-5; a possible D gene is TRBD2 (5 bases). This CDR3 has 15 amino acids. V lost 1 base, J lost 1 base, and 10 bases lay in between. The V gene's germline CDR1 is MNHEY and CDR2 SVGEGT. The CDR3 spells CASSYYSEVQETQYF. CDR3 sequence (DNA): TGTGCCAGCAGTTACTATTCGGAGGTCCAAGAGACCCAGTACTTC.

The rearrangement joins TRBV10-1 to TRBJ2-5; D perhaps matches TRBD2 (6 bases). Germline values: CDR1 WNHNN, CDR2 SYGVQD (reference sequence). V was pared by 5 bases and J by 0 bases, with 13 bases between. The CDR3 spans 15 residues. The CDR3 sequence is CASSSGGPYQETQYF. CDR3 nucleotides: TGCGCCAGCAGTTCCGGGGGTCCGTACCAAGAGACCCAGTACTTC.

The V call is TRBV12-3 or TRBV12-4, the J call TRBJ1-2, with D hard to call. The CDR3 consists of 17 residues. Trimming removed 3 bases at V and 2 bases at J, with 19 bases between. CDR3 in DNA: TGTGCCAGCAGTTTGAGGGCCACGGGCTCGTCAAACTATGGCTACACCTTC. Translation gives CASSLRATGSSNYGYTF.

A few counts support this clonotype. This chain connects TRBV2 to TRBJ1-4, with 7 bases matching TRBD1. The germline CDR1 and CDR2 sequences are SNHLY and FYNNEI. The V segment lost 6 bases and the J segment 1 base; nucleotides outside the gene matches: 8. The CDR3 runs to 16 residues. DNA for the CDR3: TGTGCCAGCAGAGGGATATACAGGGGAACTAATGAAAAACTGTTTTTT. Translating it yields CASRGIYRGTNEKLFF.

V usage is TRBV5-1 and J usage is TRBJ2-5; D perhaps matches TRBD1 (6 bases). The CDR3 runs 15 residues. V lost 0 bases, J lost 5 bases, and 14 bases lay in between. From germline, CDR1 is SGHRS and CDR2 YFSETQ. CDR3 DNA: TGCGCCAGCAGCTTGGTACAGGGTCGGATTGAGACCCAGTACTTC. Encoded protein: CASSLVQGRIETQYF.

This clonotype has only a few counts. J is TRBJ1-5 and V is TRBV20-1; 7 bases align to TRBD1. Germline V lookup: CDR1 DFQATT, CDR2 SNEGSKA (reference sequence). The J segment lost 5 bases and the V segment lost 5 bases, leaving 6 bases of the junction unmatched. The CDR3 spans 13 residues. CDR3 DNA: TGCAGTGCTCACCGGGACAGCTATCAGCCCCAGCATTTT. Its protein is CSAHRDSYQPQHF.